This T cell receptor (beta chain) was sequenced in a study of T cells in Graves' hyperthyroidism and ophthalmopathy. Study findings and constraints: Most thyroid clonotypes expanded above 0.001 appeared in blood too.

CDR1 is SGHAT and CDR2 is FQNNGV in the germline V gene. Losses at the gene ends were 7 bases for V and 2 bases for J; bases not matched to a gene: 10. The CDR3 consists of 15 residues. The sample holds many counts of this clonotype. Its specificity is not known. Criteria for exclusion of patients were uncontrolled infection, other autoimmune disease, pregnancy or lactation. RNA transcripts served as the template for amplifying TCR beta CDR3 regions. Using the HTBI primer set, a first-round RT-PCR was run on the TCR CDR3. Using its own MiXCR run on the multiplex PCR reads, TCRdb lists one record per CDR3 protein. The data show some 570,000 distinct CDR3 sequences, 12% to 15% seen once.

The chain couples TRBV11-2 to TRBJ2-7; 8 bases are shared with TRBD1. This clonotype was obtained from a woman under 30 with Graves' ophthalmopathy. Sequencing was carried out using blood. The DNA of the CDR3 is TGTGCCAGCACCACTCCGGGACAGGTTACCTACGAGCAGTACTTC. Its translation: CASTTPGQVTYEQYF.